This T cell receptor beta chain appears in the sequencing data of a study of early T cells in non-severe SARS-CoV-2 infection. As for the study in general: The authors sequenced bulk RNA from unsorted whole blood, leaving chains unpaired. Study findings and constraints: The matching step, a VDJdb search, favored anti-spike CD8 responses and missed private and CD4 specificities.

This clonotype came up a few times. Its matching antigen is unknown. V was shortened by 4 bases and J by 4 bases, with 11 bases between the two germline ends. CDR3 size: 14 residues. Per germline, CDR1 SGHKS and CDR2 YYEKEE (reference sequence). Individual cDNA molecules were tagged with unique molecular identifiers, the study reported. TCRdb reanalysed the 5' RACE reads using MiXCR and keeps one entry per CDR3 protein. The repertoire holds tens of thousands of distinct CDR3 sequences, with just under 15% as singletons. Sample: whole blood. The chain carries TRBV5-5 and TRBJ2-2; D is perhaps TRBD2 (6 bases). This receptor was identified in an adult who was a healthcare worker with PCR-confirmed SARS-CoV-2 infection or an uninfected control (not recorded which). The CDR3, as DNA: TGTGCCAGCAGCGTGAAAGCGGGCACCGGGGAGCTGTTTTTT. It codes for CASSVKAGTGELFF.